A selection of T cell receptor beta chains follows, all from one sample in a study of T cells in localized non-small cell lung cancer. The table came from immunoSEQ multiplex PCR; TCRdb's copy has only in-frame clones and leaves some out. The table has tens of thousands of clones, roughly four fifths seen once. The sample was peripheral blood, taken before any cancer treatment. These TCRs come from a female donor of 60 years or more with stage I lung adenocarcinoma. Both conserved end residues are part of each CDR3. A D gene is named only where the DNA matches it firmly. Size values are once, few and many counts, or a class for expanded clones, and some rows have none.

clone_size: .
v_call: TRBV21-1
d_call: .
cdr3_length: 19
j_call: TRBJ2-3
cdr3_nt: TGTGCCAGCAGTAAGACTAGCGGATACCCGTCTAGGAGCACAGATACGCAGTATTTT
cdr3_aa: CASSKTSGYPSRSTDTQYF

clone_size: .
v_call: TRBV9
d_call: TRBD1
cdr3_length: 15
j_call: TRBJ2-1
cdr3_nt: TGTGCCAGCAGCGACCGGGACAGGGGGTTCAATGAGCAGTTCTTC
cdr3_aa: CASSDRDRGFNEQFF

clone_size: .
v_call: TRBV5-1
d_call: .
cdr3_length: 13
j_call: TRBJ1-1
cdr3_nt: TGCGCCAGCAGCTTGGTTGGGGCAGGGGAAACTTTCTTT
cdr3_aa: CASSLVGAGETFF

clone_size: .
v_call: TRBV6-6
d_call: TRBD1
cdr3_length: 15
j_call: TRBJ1-1
cdr3_nt: TGTGCCAGCAGTAGAGGGACAGGAATGTACACTGAAGCTTTCTTT
cdr3_aa: CASSRGTGMYTEAFF

clone_size: .
v_call: TRBV11-2
d_call: .
cdr3_length: 14
j_call: TRBJ2-1
cdr3_nt: TGTGCCAGCAGCAATGCGGTGACCTACAATGAGCAGTTCTTC
cdr3_aa: CASSNAVTYNEQFF

clone_size: .
v_call: TRBV6-5
d_call: TRBD1
cdr3_length: 16
j_call: TRBJ1-4
cdr3_nt: TGTGCCAGCAGTTACTCGTCGTCAGGGGGAAATGAAAAACTGTTTTTT
cdr3_aa: CASSYSSSGGNEKLFF

clone_size: .
v_call: TRBV5-4
d_call: TRBD1
cdr3_length: 15
j_call: TRBJ2-5
cdr3_nt: TGTGCCAGCAGCTCCGACAGGGGAGGCCAAGAGACCCAGTACTTC
cdr3_aa: CASSSDRGGQETQYF

clone_size: .
v_call: TRBV9
d_call: TRBD1
cdr3_length: 15
j_call: TRBJ2-1
cdr3_nt: TGTGCCAGCAGCGTAGACAGGGGTACCTACAATGAGCAGTTCTTC
cdr3_aa: CASSVDRGTYNEQFF

clone_size: .
v_call: TRBV29-1
d_call: .
cdr3_length: 14
j_call: TRBJ1-2
cdr3_nt: TGCAGCGTTGAGACCGGGACGACTAACTATGGCTACACCTTC
cdr3_aa: CSVETGTTNYGYTF

clone_size: .
v_call: TRBV10-2
d_call: .
cdr3_length: 15
j_call: TRBJ2-7
cdr3_nt: TGCGCCAGCAGTGAGTCGTACGCGGTCCTGGAGGAGCAGTACTTC
cdr3_aa: CASSESYAVLEEQYF

clone_size: .
v_call: TRBV5-1
d_call: .
cdr3_length: 16
j_call: TRBJ2-3
cdr3_nt: TGCGCCAGCAGCTTATCAGGGACCTCCAACGGGGATACGCAGTATTTT
cdr3_aa: CASSLSGTSNGDTQYF

clone_size: .
v_call: TRBV27
d_call: TRBD2
cdr3_length: 19
j_call: TRBJ2-3
cdr3_nt: TGTGCCAGCAGTTTATCGGGGGGACTAGCTGGTACTAGCACAGATACGCAGTATTTT
cdr3_aa: CASSLSGGLAGTSTDTQYF

clone_size: once
v_call: TRBV19
d_call: .
cdr3_length: 18
j_call: TRBJ1-5
cdr3_nt: TGTGCCAGTAGTATGTCGGCCGGTCCCGGGGCAGGGTATCAGCCCCAGCATTTT
cdr3_aa: CASSMSAGPGAGYQPQHF

clone_size: .
v_call: TRBV7-9
d_call: .
cdr3_length: 13
j_call: TRBJ2-7
cdr3_nt: TGTGCCAGCAGCTTAGGGACTCATAACGAGCAGTACTTC
cdr3_aa: CASSLGTHNEQYF

clone_size: .
v_call: TRBV9
d_call: .
cdr3_length: 15
j_call: TRBJ2-3
cdr3_nt: TGTGCCAGCAGCGTAGCACTAGAACAGTCCGGTACGCAGTATTTT
cdr3_aa: CASSVALEQSGTQYF

clone_size: once
v_call: TRBV2
d_call: TRBD1
cdr3_length: 14
j_call: TRBJ1-1
cdr3_nt: TGTGCCAGCAGTGAAGGAAACAGGGGGAGATTGGCTTTCTTT
cdr3_aa: CASSEGNRGRLAFF

clone_size: .
v_call: TRBV6-6
d_call: .
cdr3_length: 14
j_call: TRBJ2-1
cdr3_nt: TGTGCCAGCAGGCTCGGCCAGGCTCCTGGGGAGCAGTTCTTC
cdr3_aa: CASRLGQAPGEQFF

clone_size: .
v_call: TRBV7-2
d_call: TRBD2
cdr3_length: 16
j_call: TRBJ2-5
cdr3_nt: TGTGCCAGCAGCCGGGATAGCGGGGGGGTGGCGGAGACCCAGTACTTC
cdr3_aa: CASSRDSGGVAETQYF

clone_size: .
v_call: TRBV7-3
d_call: .
cdr3_length: 13
j_call: TRBJ1-5
cdr3_nt: TGTGCCAGCAGCTTTACCCCGGGGCAGCCCCAGCATTTT
cdr3_aa: CASSFTPGQPQHF

clone_size: .
v_call: TRBV6-1
d_call: .
cdr3_length: 14
j_call: TRBJ1-1
cdr3_nt: TGTGCCAGCTTAGAATTAGGTCGGAACACTGAAGCTTTCTTT
cdr3_aa: CASLELGRNTEAFF

clone_size: .
v_call: TRBV6-1
d_call: .
cdr3_length: 15
j_call: TRBJ2-2
cdr3_nt: TGTGCCAGCAGTCGGACATCGGGTGGCACCGGGGAGCTGTTTTTT
cdr3_aa: CASSRTSGGTGELFF

clone_size: .
v_call: TRBV18
d_call: .
cdr3_length: 14
j_call: TRBJ2-3
cdr3_nt: TGTGCCAGCTCACCCAGCACAGGGCCAGATACGCAGTATTTT
cdr3_aa: CASSPSTGPDTQYF

clone_size: .
v_call: TRBV13
d_call: .
cdr3_length: 14
j_call: TRBJ1-2
cdr3_nt: TGTGCCAGCAGCTTATCGCCAGTTAACTATGGCTACACCTTC
cdr3_aa: CASSLSPVNYGYTF

clone_size: once
v_call: TRBV10-3
d_call: TRBD1
cdr3_length: 15
j_call: TRBJ1-6
cdr3_nt: TGTGCCATCAGCAACGGACAGGGGGCTAATTCACCCCTCCACTTT
cdr3_aa: CAISNGQGANSPLHF

clone_size: .
v_call: TRBV5-8
d_call: .
cdr3_length: 14
j_call: TRBJ2-5
cdr3_nt: TGTGCCAGCAGCCCTCGGGTCTTACAAGAGACCCAGTACTTC
cdr3_aa: CASSPRVLQETQYF

clone_size: .
v_call: TRBV27
d_call: .
cdr3_length: 13
j_call: TRBJ1-5
cdr3_nt: TGTGCCAGCAGTCAACAGGGTACCCAGCCCCAGCATTTT
cdr3_aa: CASSQQGTQPQHF

clone_size: .
v_call: TRBV10-3
d_call: TRBD1
cdr3_length: 18
j_call: TRBJ2-1
cdr3_nt: TGTGCCATCAGCCGGACAGGGGGGGCGGGAGTATCCTACAATGAGCAGTTCTTC
cdr3_aa: CAISRTGGAGVSYNEQFF

clone_size: once
v_call: TRBV6-6
d_call: .
cdr3_length: 12
j_call: TRBJ1-1
cdr3_nt: TGTGCCAGCAGCTTCCCGAACACTGAAGCTTTCTTT
cdr3_aa: CASSFPNTEAFF

clone_size: .
v_call: TRBV5-4
d_call: .
cdr3_length: 14
j_call: TRBJ1-3
cdr3_nt: TGTGCCAGCAGCCGCGAAGGGACCGCAAACACCATATATTTT
cdr3_aa: CASSREGTANTIYF

clone_size: .
v_call: TRBV11-2
d_call: TRBD1
cdr3_length: 15
j_call: TRBJ1-6
cdr3_nt: TGTGCCAGCAGCTTAGTTGGACAGGGAGGTTCACCCCTCCACTTT
cdr3_aa: CASSLVGQGGSPLHF

clone_size: .
v_call: TRBV2
d_call: .
cdr3_length: 15
j_call: TRBJ1-5
cdr3_nt: TGTGCCAGCAGGGCTTGGACAGTTAGCAATCAGCCCCAGCATTTT
cdr3_aa: CASRAWTVSNQPQHF

clone_size: .
v_call: TRBV7-8
d_call: .
cdr3_length: 14
j_call: TRBJ1-5
cdr3_nt: TGTGCCAGCAGCGCGAACACAGGGAATCAGCCCCAGCATTTT
cdr3_aa: CASSANTGNQPQHF

clone_size: .
v_call: TRBV6-6
d_call: TRBD1
cdr3_length: 14
j_call: TRBJ1-2
cdr3_nt: TGTGCCAGCAGTAAGGGACAGGGGGAGTATGGCTACACCTTC
cdr3_aa: CASSKGQGEYGYTF

clone_size: .
v_call: TRBV5-4
d_call: .
cdr3_length: 14
j_call: TRBJ2-3
cdr3_nt: TGTGCCAGCAGCTTGGAGGGGCTCACAGATACGCAGTATTTT
cdr3_aa: CASSLEGLTDTQYF

clone_size: .
v_call: TRBV19
d_call: .
cdr3_length: 14
j_call: TRBJ2-1
cdr3_nt: TGTGCCAGTAGTATACTGGGAGTTACGGATGAGCAGTTCTTC
cdr3_aa: CASSILGVTDEQFF

clone_size: .
v_call: TRBV6-5
d_call: TRBD1
cdr3_length: 13
j_call: TRBJ2-7
cdr3_nt: TGTGCCAGCAGTCACGTGACAGGGAACGAGCAGTACTTC
cdr3_aa: CASSHVTGNEQYF

clone_size: .
v_call: TRBV11-1
d_call: .
cdr3_length: 16
j_call: TRBJ1-6
cdr3_nt: TGTGCCAGCAGCTCCCGGTCGGAGGGGCTGGATTCACCCCTCCACTTT
cdr3_aa: CASSSRSEGLDSPLHF

clone_size: .
v_call: TRBV5-1
d_call: .
cdr3_length: 14
j_call: TRBJ1-2
cdr3_nt: TGCGCCAGCAGCTTGGGAGACAGAAACTATGGCTACACCTTC
cdr3_aa: CASSLGDRNYGYTF

clone_size: .
v_call: TRBV28
d_call: TRBD1
cdr3_length: 16
j_call: TRBJ1-2
cdr3_nt: TGTGCCAGCAGTTCCTCCGCCGGACAGGGAGTTCGGGGCTACACCTTC
cdr3_aa: CASSSSAGQGVRGYTF

clone_size: once
v_call: TRBV18
d_call: TRBD1
cdr3_length: 19
j_call: TRBJ2-6
cdr3_nt: TGTGCCAGCTCGAACAACCGGGACAGGGGTTTAGCTGGGGCCAACGTCCTGACTTTC
cdr3_aa: CASSNNRDRGLAGANVLTF

clone_size: .
v_call: TRBV5-1
d_call: TRBD2
cdr3_length: 19
j_call: TRBJ2-4
cdr3_nt: TGCGCCAGCAGCTTTTGGGTCCTAGCGGGAGCTCCAGGCAAAAACATTCAGTACTTC
cdr3_aa: CASSFWVLAGAPGKNIQYF

clone_size: few
v_call: TRBV23-1
d_call: .
cdr3_length: 18
j_call: TRBJ1-1
cdr3_nt: TGCGCCAGCAGTCGAACCGCCGGGACCCCAAGACATGGGTCTGAAGCTTTCTTT
cdr3_aa: CASSRTAGTPRHGSEAFF

clone_size: .
v_call: TRBV2
d_call: .
cdr3_length: 12
j_call: TRBJ1-1
cdr3_nt: TGTGCCAGCAGGGGCCAATACACTGAAGCTTTCTTT
cdr3_aa: CASRGQYTEAFF